This T cell receptor beta chain is drawn from a study of T cell responses to AZD1222 COVID-19 vaccine listed by TCRdb under 2021. For context, the study as a whole: AZD1222 recipients with second doses at about 4 weeks or about 12 weeks were pooled, because spike-specific TCR depth and breadth did not differ between schedules. TCR sequencing covered 233 trial participants: nearly 210 given two doses of AZD1222 and 26 given two doses of MenACWY control vaccine. Trial participants were enrolled by age into subgroups of 18-55, 56-69 and 70-plus years, and around 150, 29 and 61 TCR-sequenced participants, respectively, were included in these subgroups. The study at large found these results: Conclusions about previously exposed vaccinees are limited because only five to seven AZD1222 recipients were SARS-CoV-2 seropositive at baseline. Participants were mostly white British and included more females than males, and it was suggested by the authors that clonal diversity may have been underestimated. Because no day 14 peak-response samples were available, the repertoires could be characterized only after the peak T cell response. The 56-69-year group was small, and its depth increase did not reach significance, likely because of low power. A significant rise in spike-specific TCR breadth and depth was observed after two AZD1222 doses relative to day 0 and relative to MenACWY recipients. The vaccine-associated CD4 TCRs covered the entire spike protein, and the dominant responses fell in regions 160-218 and 743-854. Reportedly, almost half of the unique spike-specific TCRs recognized epitopes lying outside the regions that are mutated in the B.1.351 and B.1.1.7 variants.

Explained via the paper, the time point label denotes: baseline before first vaccination. Vaccinee samples were obtained from the UK trials COV001 and COV002, which included a single-blind randomized controlled phase 2/3 trial of AZD1222 (ChAdOx1 nCoV-19) in healthy adults. Trial participant PBMC samples were collected at day 0 and day 28 after the second dose for TCRbeta chain sequencing. The CDR3 regions of human TCRbeta chains were analyzed by immunosequencing. On the authors' methods: TCRs in the repertoires were matched against a reference library of SARS-CoV-2-specific TCRs that had been generated with the MIRA antigen-specificity platform. Breadth was defined as the fraction of unique TCRs that were SARS-CoV-2-associated. Depth was defined as the fraction of total T cells that were SARS-CoV-2-associated. Each spike-specific TCR was assigned to its reactive spike region and to a CD4 or CD8 class using the MIRA data. Log10-transformed breadth and depth values were compared by one-way ANOVA with Sidak's multiple comparisons tests. Here the immuneACCESS table is served through TCRdb, limited to in-frame sequences with V and J called. Missing clones are a known gap in these copies; in checked studies unresolved V genes cover under half, and the rest lacks a known reason. From that table come the V and J calls and clone size; the DNA was used to work out D and trimming. In all, the sample holds 150,000 to 200,000 clones, and around 92% of those were seen once. The ten most abundant clones make up 7.5% to 9.5% of the sample.

With regard to this clone: Its antigen is not yet known. It has no much larger one-base neighbor in the sample; base qualities were not kept.

CDR1 is given as SGHKS and CDR2 as YYEKEE, both from the germline V gene (reference sequence). The CDR3 covers 19 residues, taking in both the cysteine and the phenylalanine. Only the CDR3 DNA is retained, 57 bases long and in frame from the first base. The V end gives up 0 bases and the J end 13 bases, leaving 19 bases in the junction not matched to a gene. Sequenced material: peripheral blood, taken on day 0 of AZD1222 vaccination. The clonotype originates from an adult in good health. Here the chain combines TRBV5-5 and TRBJ1-6; the central 10 bases match TRBD1. CDR3 protein: CASSLDSRDRGPPAAPLHF. The sequence in DNA is TGTGCCAGCAGCTTGGATTCGAGAGACAGGGGGCCTCCTGCTGCGCCCCTCCACTTT.